This is a list of T cell receptor beta chains from one sample in a study of cytomegalovirus exposure and HLA in healthy donors. Measured with immunoSEQ multiplex PCR; TCRdb has only the in-frame clones, and not every one. The sample table sets out about 58,000 clones. Sequencing was done on a sample of PBMCs. The receptors come from a male donor in good health and CMV-seronegative. Each CDR3 is given with its conserved first and last residue. D genes are given only for firm matches.

V: TRBV11-2; D: TRBD1; CDR3: CASSPGQGGNTIYF
V: TRBV7-8; D: -; CDR3: CASSEAQGSGELFF
V: TRBV28; D: TRBD1; CDR3: CASRLSGTGAYEQYF
V: TRBV25-1; D: TRBD1; CDR3: CASSEGQGYGYTF
V: TRBV5-1; D: TRBD1; CDR3: CASSAGRQGTAYEQYF
V: TRBV6-1; D: -; CDR3: CASGLRGPETQYF
V: TRBV27; D: TRBD1; CDR3: CASRPTGGAYGYTF
V: TRBV7-9; D: TRBD1; CDR3: CASSRGTANSPLHF
V: TRBV15; D: TRBD1; CDR3: CATSSPISGGLNEQFF
V: TRBV18; D: TRBD1; CDR3: CASSATGANQPQHF
V: TRBV19; D: -; CDR3: CASQSEAGREVAAEDFF
V: TRBV7-9; D: -; CDR3: CASSYKNTEAFF
V: TRBV7-3; D: TRBD2; CDR3: CASGSVTSGSGGELFF
V: TRBV5-6; D: -; CDR3: CASSSNVGRGENQYF
V: TRBV4-1; D: TRBD2; CDR3: CASSQAPHGGYEQYF
V: TRBV4-3; D: TRBD1; CDR3: CASSPQGTGELFF
V: TRBV11-2; D: TRBD2; CDR3: CASSLEPFERGGREYF
V: TRBV7-2; D: -; CDR3: CASSLAPVMNTEAFF